One and the same sample provided the 19 T cell receptor beta chains below, sequenced in a study of blood T cell repertoires in COVID-19. The data were produced by immunoSEQ multiplex PCR, yet TCRdb's version contains in-frame clones alone and is incomplete. The sample has roughly 130,000 clones; approximately 80% are singletons. Sample: peripheral blood. These receptors came from a man in his 70s with acute or convalescent COVID-19.

This sequence joins TRBV7-9 and TRBJ2-1; 7 bases are a match to TRBD1. Germline loops: CDR1 SEHNR, CDR2 FQNEAQ (reference sequence). The V segment lost 5 bases and the J segment 3 bases; nucleotides outside the gene matches: 7. CDR3 length: 15 amino acids. CDR3 region: CASSRGQVVYNEQFF. The CDR3 DNA sequence: TGTGCCAGCAGCCGCGGACAGGTGGTCTACAATGAGCAGTTCTTC.

This clone was recorded a few times. The chain links TRBV5-4 to TRBJ1-2; D not resolved. Germline CDR1 is SGHNT and CDR2 is YYREEE (reference sequence). The CDR3 spans 15 residues. V was trimmed by 2 bases and J by 4 bases, leaving 15 bases between them. The CDR3 reads CASSLQSRAIYGYTF. The CDR3, as DNA: TGTGCCAGCAGCTTACAATCGCGGGCGATCTATGGCTACACCTTC.

The chain uses TRBV7-8 and TRBJ2-7, with 9 bases fitting TRBD1. This CDR3 spans 15 amino acids. Looked up from germline, CDR1 is SGHVS and CDR2 is FQNEAQ. Trimming cost V 5 bases and J 3 bases; bases outside gene matches: 8. The CDR3 sequence is CASSPTDRGNYEQYF. CDR3 coding DNA: TGTGCCAGCAGCCCTACCGACAGGGGGAACTACGAGCAGTACTTC.

V is TRBV30 and J is TRBJ2-7, with D perhaps TRBD1 (6 bases). The length of the CDR3 is 13 residues. The V end was cut by 2 bases, the J end by 2 bases, with 10 bases between. Germline V gives CDR1 GTSNPN, CDR2 SVGIG (reference sequence). The CDR3 DNA sequence: TGTGCCTGGAGTCTAGGGGGTCCCTACGAGCAGTACTTC. Translated: CAWSLGGPYEQYF.

This chain uses TRBV7-9 with TRBJ1-2; TRBD1 might be the D (5 bases). Trimming stripped 4 bases from V and 4 bases from J, with 16 bases between. The germline CDR1 and CDR2 sequences are SEHNR and FQNEAQ (reference sequence). This CDR3 has 15 residues. CDR3 protein: CASSSPTGTLYGYTF. The CDR3 region has the DNA TGTGCCAGCAGCTCTCCGACCGGGACTCTCTATGGCTACACCTTC.

The CDR3 DNA reads TGTGCCAGCAGTTACGGGACAGGAGCCTACGAGCAGTACTTC. It translates to CASSYGTGAYEQYF. J is TRBJ2-7 and V is TRBV27; 8 bases agree with TRBD1. This CDR3 region has 14 residues. Germline V gives CDR1 MNHEY, CDR2 SMNVEV (reference sequence). The junction had 4 bases not matched to a gene; V was cut back by 4 bases and J by 2 bases.

The chain combines TRBV15 with TRBJ1-1; 7 nucleotides agree with TRBD1. Looked up from germline, CDR1 is LNHNV and CDR2 is YYDKDF (reference sequence). CDR3 length equals 12 residues. J was trimmed by 7 bases and V by 10 bases; bases with no gene match: 9. The CDR3 reads CAILTGWFEAFF. The CDR3, as DNA: TGTGCCATTTTGACAGGGTGGTTTGAAGCTTTCTTT.

J is TRBJ1-2 and V is TRBV19; weak D call: TRBD1 (6 bases). The CDR3 consists of 14 residues. Looked up from germline, CDR1 is LNHDA and CDR2 is SQIVND (reference sequence). Trimming took 5 bases from V and 0 from J, leaving 10 bases between them. CDR3 loop: CASSVRDTNYGYTF. DNA for the CDR3: TGTGCCAGTAGTGTCCGGGACACTAACTATGGCTACACCTTC.

This chain connects TRBV20-1 to TRBJ1-6; D unclear. The CDR3 is 13 amino acids. With 3 bases removed from V and 6 bases from J, the gap between germline ends came to 9 bases. Germline V gene sequence: CDR1 DFQATT, CDR2 SNEGSKA (reference sequence). The CDR3 DNA is TGCAGTGCTAGTAGAGGCCCTAATTCACCCCTCCACTTT. This codes for CSASRGPNSPLHF.

The chain combines TRBV21-1 with TRBJ1-4. TRBV21-1 is described as a pseudogene. The CDR3 spans 16 residues. DNA of the CDR3: TGTGCCAGCAGCAAACTTAGGAGAGATTCTGGTGAAAAACTGTTTTTT. Residues: CASSKLRRDSGEKLFF.

This chain joins TRBV7-9 and TRBJ1-4; tentatively, D is TRBD1 (5 bases). Trimming pared 1 base from V and 4 bases from J, leaving 16 bases between. Per germline, CDR1 SEHNR and CDR2 FQNEAQ (reference sequence). The CDR3 extends over 17 amino acids. The DNA of the CDR3 is TGTGCCAGCAGCTTAGGGGTCGGGGGGTCACTTAATGAAAAACTGTTTTTT. It specifies CASSLGVGGSLNEKLFF. Full variable domain (remainder filled in from reference TRBV7-9 and TRBJ1-4): DTGVSQNPRHKITKRGQNVTFRCDPISEHNRLYWYRQTLGQGPEFLTYFQNEAQLEKSRLLSDRFSAERPKGSFSTLEIQRTEQGDSAMYLCASSLGVGGSLNEKLFFGSGTQLSVL.

Only a few counts were recorded for this clone. J is TRBJ1-1 and V is TRBV5-4; D remains ambiguous. The CDR3 extends over 14 amino acids. Trimming shortened V by 3 bases and J by 1 base, and 10 bases separated the two germline ends. Germline V CDR1 and CDR2: SGHNT, YYREEE (reference sequence). The CDR3 sequence: CASSSPLRNTEAFF. CDR3 sequence (DNA): TGTGCCAGCAGCTCTCCGCTGAGGAACACTGAAGCTTTCTTT.

J is TRBJ1-1 and V is TRBV4-2, with 7 bases matching TRBD1. Germline values: CDR1 LGHNA, CDR2 YNFKEQ. J gave up 3 bases and V 4 bases, and 8 bases lay outside the gene matches. The CDR3 is made up of 15 amino acids. The CDR3 is CASSPDRTLDTEAFF. DNA of the CDR3: TGTGCCAGCAGCCCGGACAGGACCCTAGACACTGAAGCTTTCTTT.

This clone was seen only a few times. The rearrangement uses TRBV7-2 and TRBJ2-7, with 8 positions matching TRBD2. Trimming at V came to 5 bases and at J to 3 bases, leaving 9 bases not matched to a gene. Germline V gene data show CDR1 as SGHTA and CDR2 as FQGNSA. The CDR3 sequence is 15 residues long. This CDR3 reads CASSPQAGGYYEQYF. CDR3 in DNA: TGTGCCAGCAGCCCCCAGGCGGGGGGCTACTACGAGCAGTACTTC.

This rearrangement joins TRBV9 to TRBJ1-2; no definite D call. The CDR3 runs to 16 residues. Trimming took off 0 bases at V and 2 bases at J, with 14 bases between the two ends. Germline V CDR1 and CDR2: SGDLS, YYNGEE. CDR3 sequence (DNA): TGTGCCAGCAGCGTAGATGGAGCGGGTAACAACTATGGCTACACCTTC. This codes for CASSVDGAGNNYGYTF.

The V gene is TRBV7-8, the J gene TRBJ1-5; D not resolved. V was trimmed by 5 bases and J by 0 bases, leaving 14 bases between them. CDR1 and CDR2 (germline): SGHVS, FQNEAQ. The CDR3 runs 16 residues. CDR3 nucleotides: TGTGCCAGCAGCCCAGAGGGTTATTATAGCAATCAGCCCCAGCATTTT. Translation gives CASSPEGYYSNQPQHF.

The chain joins TRBV6-5 to TRBJ1-1; weak D call: TRBD1 (6 bases). The CDR3 runs to 14 residues. CDR1 is MNHEY, CDR2 SVGAGI, per germline. Trimming cost V 6 bases and J 3 bases, with 14 bases left between them. The CDR3 DNA sequence: TGTGCCAGCAGGCAAACAGGGAAGGACACTGAAGCTTTCTTT. This sequence encodes CASRQTGKDTEAFF.

The chain employs TRBV27 and TRBJ2-7; D might be TRBD2 (6 bases). The CDR3 is made up of 15 amino acids. Germline CDR1 is MNHEY and CDR2 is SMNVEV (reference sequence). V was clipped by 3 bases and J by 3 bases, with 15 bases between them. The CDR3: CASSLALGGIYEQYF. CDR3 DNA: TGTGCCAGCAGTTTGGCGCTGGGGGGAATCTACGAGCAGTACTTC.

This sequence joins TRBV6-5 and TRBJ1-3; D may be TRBD1 (5 bases). Germline assignment: CDR1 MNHEY and CDR2 SVGAGI. The CDR3 consists of 14 residues. V lost 7 bases to trimming and J lost 4 bases, with 14 bases between them. The CDR3 here is CASTRQLGGNTIYF. The CDR3 DNA is TGTGCCAGCACCCGACAGCTCGGAGGAAACACCATATATTTT.